This T cell receptor (beta chain) was identified during a study of T cells in localized non-small cell lung cancer. Findings and limits, study-wide: There was higher T cell clonality in uninvolved adjacent lung than in tumor, and it was highest there.

Measured with immunoSEQ multiplex PCR; TCRdb has only the in-frame clones, and not every one. The data contain about 40,000 clones, 85% to 90% of them singletons. CDR3 length: 21 amino acids. Trimming removed 6 bases at V and 6 bases at J, with 35 bases between. The germline gives CDR1 LNHDA, CDR2 SQIVND (reference sequence). Of note for this clone: Its antigen is unknown.

This chain connects TRBV19 to TRBJ1-4, with D tentatively TRBD1 (6 bases). The receptor's source is a man aged 18 to 49 with stage I lung adenocarcinoma. The input for sequencing was peripheral blood, taken before any cancer treatment. The CDR3 region has the DNA TGTGCCAGTAGCTCCATGCCCTTCACAGGGTTTGTTCCCGGGAAAGATGAAAAACTGTTTTTT. Its protein product is CASSSMPFTGFVPGKDEKLFF.